The source of this TCR beta chain is a study of OX40 agonist ivuxolimab in advanced cancers. The CDR3 consists of 16 residues. Germline lookup yields CDR1 SGHTA and CDR2 FQGTGA. Trimming pared 5 bases from V and 3 bases from J, leaving 14 bases between. Sequencing was performed with immunoSEQ multiplex PCR; in TCRdb, only in-frame clones are kept and a portion is missing. The sample includes some 96,000 clones, less than 95% seen only once; the top ten take about 0.49%. The source is an adult with an advanced solid tumor such as melanoma, head and neck, liver or kidney cancer. Sequenced material: CD4+ or CD8+ T cells sorted from blood, taken in a trial of the OX40 agonist ivuxolimab. The J gene is TRBJ2-6, the V gene TRBV7-3; D may match TRBD1 or TRBD2 (5 bases each). In DNA, the CDR3 is TGTGCCAGCAGCCCCGGGACGGTAGTTGGGGCCAACGTCCTGACTTTC. Amino acid sequence: CASSPGTVVGANVLTF.